This note documents a single T cell receptor beta chain sequence. The data derive from a study of shared T cell receptors in the human thymus. The CDR3 contains 16 residues. Germline CDR1 and CDR2: MNHEY and SMNVEV (reference sequence). V lost 8 bases and J lost 9; bases outside the gene matches: 18. Clones were read by immunoSEQ multiplex PCR, and TCRdb kept only the in-frame ones, dropping some. The data show approximately 490,000 clones, approximately 80% seen once. The same sample was also used in a study of human thymus T cells. That study adds: The people who donated were healthy Finnish babies having corrective surgery for congenital heart defects. Thymic and blood repertoires appeared to show biased V and J gene usage.

The specimen was thymocytes. The clonotype comes from a boy under three years old with a congenital heart defect. The chain recombines TRBV27 with TRBJ2-7; 11 nucleotides agree with TRBD2. DNA for the CDR3: TGTGCCAGCGGCGGGACTAGCGGCGCCATTCAGCCTGGGCAGTACTTC. Residues: CASGGTSGAIQPGQYF.